Sequencing of this TCR beta chain was carried out in a study of cytomegalovirus exposure and HLA in healthy donors. Across the study: The same platform was used for the 110 or so validation repertoires as for the 666 first-cohort repertoires, as reported in a later analysis.

Germline lookup yields CDR1 SEHNR and CDR2 FQNEAQ (reference sequence). The CDR3 loop spans 15 amino acids. The V and J ends lost 4 bases and 0 bases respectively, with 10 bases between them. Repertoires were generated with immunoSEQ multiplex PCR, while TCRdb's copy carries only in-frame clones and drops some. Found here are 300,000 to 350,000 clones, 88% of them singletons; the top ten hold around 0.96%. Sequenced input: PBMCs. The clonotype originates from a man under 40 in good health and CMV-seronegative. V gene TRBV7-9 combines with J gene TRBJ1-3, with D possibly matching TRBD1 (5 bases). CDR3: CASSWGPNSGNTIYF. In DNA form, the CDR3 reads TGTGCCAGCAGCTGGGGCCCAAACTCTGGAAACACCATATATTTT.